A single sample is the source of the 27 T cell receptor beta chains below, sequenced in a study of technical replicates of blood from several donors. Produced via immunoSEQ multiplex PCR; TCRdb's table is partial and in-frame only. Altogether tens of thousands of clones are present, around 84% being singletons, with the ten largest covering 5% to 5.5%. Specimen: PBMCs. Receptors were obtained from a human donor in good health. Some clones in this sample may be carry-over from other donors' samples.

This sequence joins TRBV30 and TRBJ2-7; the match to TRBD2 covers 8 bases. The CDR3 loop spans 13 amino acids. V lost 5 bases, J lost 6 bases, and 9 bases stayed unmatched. In germline, CDR1 is GTSNPN, CDR2 SVGIG (reference sequence). The CDR3 here is CAWGGLGLSEQYF. CDR3 nucleotides: TGTGCCTGGGGGGGACTAGGTTTGTCCGAGCAGTACTTC.

The chain links TRBV7-2 to TRBJ1-2, with D tentatively TRBD1 (6 bases). V lost 0 bases, J lost 4 bases, and 12 bases lay in between. This CDR3 has 15 amino acids. Germline CDR1 SGHTA, CDR2 FQGNSA. Here the CDR3 reads CASSLASGAGYGYTF. As DNA, the CDR3 is TGTGCCAGCAGCTTAGCCTCAGGGGCGGGCTATGGCTACACCTTC.

The chain has TRBV6-5 and TRBJ1-2; D may be TRBD1 (5 bases). Trimming left V 0 bases short and J 7 bases short, with 15 bases between. The CDR3 covers 15 residues. Germline lookup yields CDR1 MNHEY and CDR2 SVGAGI. DNA for the CDR3: TGTGCCAGCAGTTACTCCACTGGGGCGGGGAGTGGCTACACCTTC. Residues: CASSYSTGAGSGYTF.

The chain links TRBV6-9 to TRBJ2-7; possible D gene TRBD1, 6 bases. V was shortened by 0 bases and J by 5 bases, with 14 bases between the two germline ends. The CDR3 sequence is 15 residues long. The germline CDR1 and CDR2 sequences are MNHGY and SVAAGI. CDR3: CASSYSRPGAHEQYF. In DNA form, the CDR3 reads TGTGCCAGCAGTTATTCTAGGCCAGGGGCCCACGAGCAGTACTTC.

The rearrangement joins TRBV19 to TRBJ1-5, with TRBD1 identical over 7 bases. Looked up from germline, CDR1 is LNHDA and CDR2 is SQIVND (reference sequence). With V trimmed by 5 bases and J by 7 bases, 8 bases remained unmatched. The CDR3 is 14 residues long. The CDR3 reads CASSSATGKQPQHF. As DNA, the CDR3 is TGTGCCAGTAGTTCAGCGACAGGGAAGCAGCCCCAGCATTTT.

This clone showed up just a few times. The gene calls are TRBV30 and TRBJ1-2, with D maybe TRBD1 (5 bases). The CDR3 has 14 residues. V was trimmed by 4 bases and J by 2 bases, leaving 14 bases between them. The V gene's germline CDR1 is GTSNPN and CDR2 SVGIG (reference sequence). Here the CDR3 DNA reads TGTGCCTGGAACCGAGGAGGGGAGAACTATGGCTACACCTTC. Its translation: CAWNRGGENYGYTF.

This sequence joins TRBV19 and TRBJ1-6, with a tentative D call TRBD1 (6 bases). Germline CDR1 LNHDA, CDR2 SQIVND (reference sequence). Trimming left V 6 bases short and J 1 base short, with 19 bases between. CDR3 size: 18 residues. DNA of the CDR3: TGTGCCAGTAGACCGAGGACAGAAGACATATCCTATAATTCACCCCTCCACTTT. It codes for CASRPRTEDISYNSPLHF. The full variable domain, in which reference TRBV19 and TRBJ1-6 provide the parts outside the CDR3, is DGGITQSPKYLFRKEGQNVTLSCEQNLNHDAMYWYRQDPGQGLRLIYYSQIVNDFQKGDIAEGYSVSREKKESFPLTVTSAQKNPTAFYLCASRPRTEDISYNSPLHFGNGTRLTVT.

The chain couples TRBV28 to TRBJ2-7, with D possibly TRBD2 on 5 matching bases. The germline V gene encodes CDR1 MDHEN and CDR2 SYDVKM. CDR3 length equals 13 residues. Trimming took off 6 bases at V and 0 bases at J, with 9 bases between the two ends. CDR3 in amino acids: CASRYSGSYEQYF. The CDR3 nucleotides are TGTGCCAGCAGATACAGCGGCTCCTACGAGCAGTACTTC.

V gene TRBV19 combines with J gene TRBJ2-2; D call uncertain. V lost 1 base, J lost 6 bases, and 6 bases lay in between. This CDR3 contains 13 residues. Germline V gene sequence: CDR1 LNHDA, CDR2 SQIVND (reference sequence). For the CDR3, the DNA is TGTGCCAGTAGTATAGTCCGGGCCGGGGAGCTGTTTTTT. Translating it yields CASSIVRAGELFF.

J is TRBJ1-4 and V is TRBV7-9, with a weak D call TRBD1 (5 bases). The CDR3 runs 15 residues. Trimming took 1 base from V and 8 from J, leaving 14 bases between them. The germline CDR1 and CDR2 sequences are SEHNR and FQNEAQ (reference sequence). CDR3 sequence reads: CASSLVGQGLEKLFF. The CDR3 bases are TGTGCCAGCAGCTTAGTCGGTCAGGGTCTGGAAAAACTGTTTTTT.

This clone was seen a single time. The chain links TRBV20-1 to TRBJ2-5; a possible D gene is TRBD1 (5 bases). Trimming left V 0 bases short and J 13 bases short, with 12 bases between. The CDR3 is 11 amino acids. Per germline, CDR1 DFQATT and CDR2 SNEGSKA (reference sequence). CDR3 sequence reads: CSARDRAGSYF. The CDR3, as DNA: TGCAGTGCTAGAGATCGGGCAGGGTCGTACTTC.

This chain links TRBV30 with TRBJ1-6; 7 bases match TRBD1. J lost 4 bases, V lost 1 base, and 10 bases had no gene match. This CDR3 spans 17 amino acids. From germline, CDR1 is GTSNPN and CDR2 SVGIG (reference sequence). CDR3 DNA: TGTGCCTGGAGTGGGCCCCCGGGGACAGATTATAATTCACCCCTCCACTTT. Amino acids: CAWSGPPGTDYNSPLHF.

In its sample, this clone was seen a few times. The chain combines TRBV9 with TRBJ1-2, with D perhaps matching TRBD1 (5 bases). The CDR3 runs to 16 residues. Per germline, CDR1 SGDLS and CDR2 YYNGEE. The ends were cut back, 4 bases at V and 2 bases at J, with 18 bases in the middle. The CDR3 reads CASSLRGEGTNYGYTF. CDR3 coding DNA: TGTGCCAGCAGCTTACGGGGGGAGGGGACCAACTATGGCTACACCTTC.

The V gene is TRBV18, the J gene TRBJ1-1, with D possibly TRBD1 on 6 matching bases. Per germline, CDR1 KGHSH and CDR2 LQKENI. Trimming took 2 bases from V and 1 from J, leaving 11 bases between them. This CDR3 has 15 residues. The CDR3 reads CASSPADSPNTEAFF. DNA for the CDR3: TGTGCCAGCTCACCAGCGGACAGCCCGAACACTGAAGCTTTCTTT. Full variable domain (remainder filled in from reference TRBV18 and TRBJ1-1): NAGVMQNPRHLVRRRGQEARLRCSPMKGHSHVYWYRQLPEEGLKFMVYLQKENIIDESGMPKERFSAEFPKEGPSILRIQQVVRGDSAAYFCASSPADSPNTEAFFGQGTRLTVV.

This chain joins TRBV4-2 and TRBJ1-5; TRBD1 matches at 9 bases. V lost 0 bases and J lost 7; bases outside the gene matches: 7. The germline gives CDR1 LGHNA, CDR2 YNFKEQ. The CDR3 length is 16 residues. The CDR3 sequence is CASSQDPLTGGQPQHF. The CDR3 region has the DNA TGTGCCAGCAGCCAAGACCCCCTGACAGGGGGGCAGCCCCAGCATTTT.

This chain joins TRBV19 and TRBJ1-4; 9 bases fit TRBD1. The CDR3 covers 16 residues. After removal of 7 bases from V and 7 bases from J, the junction contained 13 bases not matched to a gene. Germline lookup yields CDR1 LNHDA and CDR2 SQIVND (reference sequence). This chain's CDR3 is CASTGQGPSFGEKLFF. Here the CDR3 DNA reads TGTGCCAGTACCGGACAGGGGCCCTCTTTTGGTGAAAAACTGTTTTTT.

The CDR3 loop is CASSHGRNYEQYF. As DNA, the CDR3 is TGCGCCAGCAGCCACGGGAGGAACTACGAGCAGTACTTC. The rearrangement joins TRBV4-3 to TRBJ2-7; 7 bases fit TRBD2. J was trimmed by 3 bases and V by 3 bases; bases with no gene match: 2. The CDR3 sequence is 13 residues long. Germline values: CDR1 LGHNA, CDR2 YSLEER.

The chain is built from TRBV6-5 and TRBJ1-1; 7 bases are a match to TRBD1. CDR1 is MNHEY, CDR2 SVGAGI, per germline. This CDR3 spans 13 amino acids. V was clipped by 5 bases and J by 6 bases; unmatched bases: 6. CDR3 loop: CASSRDSTAEAFF. CDR3 sequence (DNA): TGTGCCAGCAGTAGGGACAGCACGGCTGAAGCTTTCTTT.

In its sample, this clone was seen once. The chain recombines TRBV7-3 with TRBJ2-5, with TRBD1 identical over 7 bases. Germline trimming cut 6 bases from V and 3 bases from J; bases unmatched to any gene: 4. This CDR3 region has 13 residues. The V gene's germline CDR1 is SGHTA and CDR2 FQGTGA. The CDR3 region is CASSSGQKETQYF. CDR3 sequence (DNA): TGTGCCAGCAGTTCGGGACAGAAAGAGACCCAGTACTTC.

J is TRBJ2-1 and V is TRBV4-1, with 7 bases matching TRBD2. CDR1 and CDR2 (germline): MGHRA, YSYEKL. V trimming: 1 base; J trimming: 7 bases; junction bases outside the gene matches: 13. The CDR3 extends over 17 amino acids. CDR3 region: CASSQGYGGSTGNEQFF. The DNA for the CDR3 is TGCGCCAGCAGCCAAGGGTACGGCGGGAGTACTGGAAATGAGCAGTTCTTC.

V is TRBV7-3 and J is TRBJ2-2, with TRBD1 matching over 7 bases. Germline V gene sequence: CDR1 SGHTA, CDR2 FQGTGA. V lost 5 bases to trimming and J lost 6 bases; unmatched junction nucleotides: 9. There are 15 residues in the CDR3. For the CDR3, the DNA is TGTGCCAGCAGCACCAACAGGGGCCCTCCCGGGGAGCTGTTTTTT. Amino acid sequence: CASSTNRGPPGELFF.

This chain connects TRBV19 to TRBJ1-2; 9 bases align to TRBD1. CDR3 length: 16 residues. Trimming at V came to 1 base and at J to 3 bases, leaving 6 bases not matched to a gene. Germline CDR1 LNHDA, CDR2 SQIVND (reference sequence). Here the CDR3 DNA reads TGTGCCAGTAGTATAGGATACGGACAGGGGTACTATGGCTACACCTTC. Amino acids: CASSIGYGQGYYGYTF.

The chain employs TRBV2 and TRBJ1-2; 7 bases are a match to TRBD1. Germline V gene data show CDR1 as SNHLY and CDR2 as FYNNEI. CDR3 length: 13 amino acids. Germline trimming cut 6 bases from V and 2 bases from J; bases unmatched to any gene: 3. The CDR3 sequence is CASRRQGNYGYTF. CDR3 in DNA: TGTGCCAGCAGACGACAGGGCAACTATGGCTACACCTTC.

The rearrangement joins TRBV6-7 to TRBJ1-6; weak D call: TRBD1 (6 bases). TRBV6-7 qualifies as an ORF whose function is uncertain. V was clipped by 6 bases and J by 15 bases, with 15 bases between them. CDR3 length: 12 residues. The CDR3 DNA follows: TGTGCCAGCAGCAATAAACTCAGGGGCCTCCACTTT. Protein: CASSNKLRGLHF.

The rearrangement uses TRBV6-1 and TRBJ1-4, with D possibly matching TRBD1 (6 bases). This CDR3 has 18 amino acids. Trimming removed 1 base from V and 3 bases from J, with 18 bases in between. Germline-derived CDR1 and CDR2 are MNHNS and SASEGT. CDR3 sequence (DNA): TGTGCCAGCAGTGAAGATCGGGGGGGCCCTTTGGCTAATGAAAAACTGTTTTTT. Protein: CASSEDRGGPLANEKLFF.

The chain uses TRBV7-9 and TRBJ1-3; 7 positions match TRBD1. Germline V CDR1 and CDR2: SEHNR, FQNEAQ (reference sequence). V gave up 7 bases and J gave up 2 bases; unmatched junction bases: 8. This CDR3 comprises 15 residues. CDR3 sequence (DNA): TGTGCCAGCATTATAGACAGGGAAGCTGGAAACACCATATATTTT. Translated: CASIIDREAGNTIYF.

V and J are TRBV5-1 and TRBJ2-1; 12 bases are a match to TRBD2. Germline V CDR1 and CDR2: SGHRS, YFSETQ. The V gene end was trimmed by 1 base and the J gene end by 10 bases; junction bases not matched to a gene: 9. This CDR3 spans 16 amino acids. CDR3 loop: CASSLLRASGGAEQFF. CDR3 sequence (DNA): TGCGCCAGCAGCTTGCTCCGGGCTAGCGGGGGGGCGGAGCAGTTCTTC.